This TCR beta chain is drawn from a study of T cells in Graves' hyperthyroidism and ophthalmopathy. This clonotype was picked up one time. What it recognizes is unknown. TCR beta CDR3 region amplification was performed from RNA transcripts. HTBI primers were used for first-round RT-PCR of the TCR CDR3. TCRdb re-called the multiplex PCR reads with MiXCR, one entry per CDR3 protein. The sample contains 490,000 or so distinct CDR3 sequences, approximately 23% of which appear only once. Whole-study findings and limits: Appearing also in blood were most of the thyroid clonotypes expanded above 0.001.

CDR1 and CDR2 (germline): MNHEY, SVGEGT. Trimming removed 6 bases from V and 9 bases from J; junction bases left unmatched: 5. The CDR3 loop spans 13 amino acids. This receptor was obtained from an older woman with Graves' ophthalmopathy. Specimen: blood. The chain combines TRBV6-2 or TRBV6-3 with TRBJ2-1; 10 positions match TRBD2. This CDR3 is CASRAGGPGEQFF. The CDR3 coding sequence is TGTGCCAGCAGAGCGGGAGGGCCAGGTGAGCAGTTCTTC.